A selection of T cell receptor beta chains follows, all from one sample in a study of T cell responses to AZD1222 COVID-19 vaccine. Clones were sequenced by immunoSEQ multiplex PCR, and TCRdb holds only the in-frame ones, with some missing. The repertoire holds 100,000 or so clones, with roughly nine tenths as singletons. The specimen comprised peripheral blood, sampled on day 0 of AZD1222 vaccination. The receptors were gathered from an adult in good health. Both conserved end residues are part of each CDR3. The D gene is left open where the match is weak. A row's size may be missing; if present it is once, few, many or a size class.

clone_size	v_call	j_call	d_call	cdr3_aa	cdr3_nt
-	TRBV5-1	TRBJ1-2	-	CASSLNRVSFGYTF	TGCGCCAGCAGCTTGAACAGGGTATCATTTGGCTACACCTTC
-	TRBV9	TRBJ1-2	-	CASSVGEGAHYGYTF	TGTGCCAGCAGCGTAGGGGAGGGAGCCCACTATGGCTACACCTTC
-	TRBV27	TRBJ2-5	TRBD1	CASSWTGDQETQYF	TGTGCCAGCAGTTGGACAGGGGATCAAGAGACCCAGTACTTC
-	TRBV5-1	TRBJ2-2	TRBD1	CASSLDWWDRGNGELFF	TGCGCCAGCAGCTTGGACTGGTGGGACAGGGGTAACGGGGAGCTGTTTTTT
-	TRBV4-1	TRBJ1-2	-	CASSQEAEYGVYTF	TGCGCCAGCAGCCAAGAGGCCGAATATGGTGTCTACACCTTC
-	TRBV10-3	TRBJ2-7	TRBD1	CAIGRDRFYEQYF	TGTGCCATCGGCCGGGACAGGTTCTACGAGCAGTACTTC
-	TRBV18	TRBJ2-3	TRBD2	CASSPGLVSDTQYF	TGTGCCAGCTCGCCGGGACTAGTGTCAGATACGCAGTATTTT
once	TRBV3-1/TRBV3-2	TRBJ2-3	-	CASSQVDGGPDTQYF	TGTGCCAGCAGCCAAGTAGACGGAGGGCCAGATACGCAGTATTTT
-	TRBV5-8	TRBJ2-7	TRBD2	CASSLGAGSEEQYF	TGTGCCAGCAGCTTGGGAGCGGGGTCGGAAGAGCAGTACTTC
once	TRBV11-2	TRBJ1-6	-	CASSFDELSPLHF	TGTGCCAGCAGCTTTGATGAACTTTCACCCCTCCACTTT
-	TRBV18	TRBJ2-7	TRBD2	CATRGDVSYEQYF	TGTGCCACCCGGGGGGACGTCTCCTACGAGCAGTACTTC
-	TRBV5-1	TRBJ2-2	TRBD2	CASSLALAGAGELFF	TGCGCCAGCAGCTTGGCCCTAGCGGGGGCCGGGGAGCTGTTTTTT
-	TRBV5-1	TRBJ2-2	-	CASSLGTQNTGELFF	TGCGCCAGCAGCTTGGGTACTCAGAACACCGGGGAGCTGTTTTTT
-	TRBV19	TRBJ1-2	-	CASSIPQDVRYTF	TGTGCCAGTAGTATCCCCCAGGATGTCCGCTACACCTTC
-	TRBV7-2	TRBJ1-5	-	CASSLGRTNQPQHF	TGTGCCAGCAGCCTCGGACGGACCAATCAGCCCCAGCATTTT
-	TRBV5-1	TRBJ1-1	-	CASSSPGNTEAFF	TGCGCCAGCAGCTCACCAGGGAACACTGAAGCTTTCTTT
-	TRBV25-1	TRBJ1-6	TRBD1	CATSQGASSPLHF	TGTGCCACCTCCCAGGGGGCGAGTTCACCCCTCCACTTT
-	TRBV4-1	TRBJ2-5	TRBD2	CASSQRLAEQETQYF	TGCGCCAGCAGCCAAAGACTAGCGGAACAAGAGACCCAGTACTTC
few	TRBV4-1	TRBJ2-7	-	CASSQDSSYEQYF	TGCGCCAGCAGCCAGGACAGCTCCTACGAGCAGTACTTC
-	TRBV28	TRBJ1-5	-	CASSSAGVKNQPQHF	TGTGCCAGCAGTTCGGCAGGGGTTAAGAATCAGCCCCAGCATTTT
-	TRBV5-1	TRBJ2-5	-	CASSLSPDQETQYF	TGCGCCAGCAGCTTATCTCCGGACCAAGAGACCCAGTACTTC
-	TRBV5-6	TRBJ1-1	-	CASSFGYQAFF	TGTGCCAGCAGCTTCGGATATCAAGCTTTCTTT
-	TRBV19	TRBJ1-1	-	CASSISPAMNTEAFF	TGTGCCAGTAGTATCAGTCCAGCGATGAACACTGAAGCTTTCTTT
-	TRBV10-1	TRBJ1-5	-	CASSESRGDQPQHF	TGCGCCAGCAGTGAGTCGAGGGGGGATCAGCCCCAGCATTTT
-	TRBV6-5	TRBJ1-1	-	CASSYSGAPEAFF	TGTGCCAGCAGTTACTCTGGGGCTCCTGAAGCTTTCTTT
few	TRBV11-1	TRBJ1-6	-	CASSSERYNSPLHF	TGTGCCAGCAGCTCTGAGCGCTATAATTCACCCCTCCACTTT
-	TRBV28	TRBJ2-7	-	CASIVEGMSYEQYF	TGTGCCAGCATTGTCGAGGGAATGTCCTACGAGCAGTACTTC
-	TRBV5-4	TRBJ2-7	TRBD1	CASSPHPGQGVIGSYEQYF	TGTGCCAGCAGCCCCCACCCGGGACAGGGCGTTATAGGTTCCTACGAGCAGTACTTC
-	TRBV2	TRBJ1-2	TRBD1	CASSTGTGQGYTF	TGTGCCAGCAGCACCGGGACAGGGCAGGGCTACACCTTC
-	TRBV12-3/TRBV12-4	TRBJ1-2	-	CASSFVVRGGYTF	TGTGCCAGCAGTTTTGTGGTCCGGGGAGGCTACACCTTC
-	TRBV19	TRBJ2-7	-	CASSIAGSSYEQYF	TGTGCCAGTAGTATTGCGGGGAGCTCCTACGAGCAGTACTTC
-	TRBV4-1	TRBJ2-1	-	CASSRGQGMDEQFF	TGCGCCAGCAGCCGGGGGCAGGGGATGGATGAGCAGTTCTTC
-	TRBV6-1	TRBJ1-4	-	CASSEQPTNEKLFF	TGTGCCAGCAGTGAACAACCAACTAATGAAAAACTGTTTTTT
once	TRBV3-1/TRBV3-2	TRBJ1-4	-	CASSQLSVNEKLFF	TGTGCCAGCAGCCAATTGAGCGTTAATGAAAAACTGTTTTTT
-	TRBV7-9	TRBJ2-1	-	CASSLAQYNEQFF	TGTGCCAGCAGCTTAGCGCAGTACAATGAGCAGTTCTTC
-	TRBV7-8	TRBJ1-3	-	CASSPRGNSGNTIYF	TGTGCCAGCAGCCCAAGGGGCAACTCTGGAAACACCATATATTTT